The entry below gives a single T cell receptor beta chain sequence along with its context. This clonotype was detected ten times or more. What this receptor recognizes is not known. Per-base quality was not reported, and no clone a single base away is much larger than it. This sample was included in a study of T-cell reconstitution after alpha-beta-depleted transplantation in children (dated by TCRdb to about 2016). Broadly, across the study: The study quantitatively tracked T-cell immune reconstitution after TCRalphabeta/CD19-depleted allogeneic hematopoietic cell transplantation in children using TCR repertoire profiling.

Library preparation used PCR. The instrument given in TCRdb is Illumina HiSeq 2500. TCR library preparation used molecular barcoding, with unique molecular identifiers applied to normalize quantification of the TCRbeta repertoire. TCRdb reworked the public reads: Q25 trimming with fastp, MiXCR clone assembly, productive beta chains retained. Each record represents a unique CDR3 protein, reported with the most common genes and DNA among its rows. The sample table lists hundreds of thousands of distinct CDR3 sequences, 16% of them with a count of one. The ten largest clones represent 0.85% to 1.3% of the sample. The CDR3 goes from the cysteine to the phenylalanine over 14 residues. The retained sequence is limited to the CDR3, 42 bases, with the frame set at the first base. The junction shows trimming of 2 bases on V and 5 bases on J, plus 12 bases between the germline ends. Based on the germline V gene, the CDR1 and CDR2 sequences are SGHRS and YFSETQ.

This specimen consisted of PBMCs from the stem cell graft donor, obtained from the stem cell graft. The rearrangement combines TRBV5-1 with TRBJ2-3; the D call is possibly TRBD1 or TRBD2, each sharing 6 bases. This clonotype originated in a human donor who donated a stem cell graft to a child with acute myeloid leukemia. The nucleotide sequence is TGCGCCAGCAGCTTACCGGGGGCCGGAGATACGCAGTATTTT. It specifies CASSLPGAGDTQYF. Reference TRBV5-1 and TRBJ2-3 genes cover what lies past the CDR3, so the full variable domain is KAGVTQTPRYLIKTRGQQVTLSCSPISGHRSVSWYQQTPGQGLQFLFEYFSETQRNKGNFPGRFSGRQFSNSRSEMNVSTLELGDSALYLCASSLPGAGDTQYFGPGTRLTVL.